This T cell receptor beta chain derives from a study of beta chain features in type 1 diabetes. As concerns this clone: What it recognizes is unknown.

Findings of the study overall: The analysis here could not establish whether HLA type shapes TCRB rearrangement. Comparison showed that naive, central memory and Treg TCRB repertoires appeared more similar among patients than among healthy donors.

Germline lookup yields CDR1 SGHKS and CDR2 YYEKEE (reference sequence). V lost 4 bases to trimming and J lost 4 bases; unmatched junction nucleotides: 6. The CDR3 covers 14 residues. Since all of the isolated RNA was reverse transcribed, expressed TCRB transcripts were what got sequenced. Each sample of naive, central memory or regulatory T cells had, on average, about 3.57 million reads. Repertoires were generated with immunoSEQ multiplex PCR, while TCRdb's copy carries only in-frame clones and drops some. Among 140,000 or so clones listed, roughly a tenth were seen once. The source of this sequence is a man younger than 35 in good health. This sequence joins TRBV5-5 and TRBJ2-7; TRBD1 aligns across 9 bases. The sequenced material came from central memory CD4+ T cells from blood. The CDR3 sequence is CASSVGQGPYEQYF. The DNA for the CDR3 is TGTGCCAGCAGCGTGGGACAGGGACCGTACGAGCAGTACTTC.